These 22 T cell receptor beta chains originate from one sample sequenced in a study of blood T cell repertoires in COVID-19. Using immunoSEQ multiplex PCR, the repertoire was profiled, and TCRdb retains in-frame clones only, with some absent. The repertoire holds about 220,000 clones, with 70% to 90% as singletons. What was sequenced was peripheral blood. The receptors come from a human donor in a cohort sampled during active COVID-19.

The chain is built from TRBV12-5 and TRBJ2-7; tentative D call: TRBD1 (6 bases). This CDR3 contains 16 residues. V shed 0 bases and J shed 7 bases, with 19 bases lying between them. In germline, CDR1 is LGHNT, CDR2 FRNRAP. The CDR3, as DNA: TGTGCTAGTGGTTTGGTACTCTACCGGGGTAGGGGGGAGCAGTACTTC. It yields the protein CASGLVLYRGRGEQYF.

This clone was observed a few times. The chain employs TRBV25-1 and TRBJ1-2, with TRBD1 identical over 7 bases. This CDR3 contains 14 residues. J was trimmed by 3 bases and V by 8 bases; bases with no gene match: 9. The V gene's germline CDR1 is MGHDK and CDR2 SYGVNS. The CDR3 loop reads CASQTEGAHYGYTF. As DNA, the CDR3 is TGTGCCAGCCAAACCGAGGGGGCTCACTATGGCTACACCTTC.

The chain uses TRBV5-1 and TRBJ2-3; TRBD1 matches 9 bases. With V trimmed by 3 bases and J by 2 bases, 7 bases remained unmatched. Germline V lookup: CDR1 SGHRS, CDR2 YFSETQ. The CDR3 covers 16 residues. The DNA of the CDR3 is TGCGCCAGCAGCTACCGGGACAGGGATTTCACAGATACGCAGTATTTT. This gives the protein CASSYRDRDFTDTQYF.

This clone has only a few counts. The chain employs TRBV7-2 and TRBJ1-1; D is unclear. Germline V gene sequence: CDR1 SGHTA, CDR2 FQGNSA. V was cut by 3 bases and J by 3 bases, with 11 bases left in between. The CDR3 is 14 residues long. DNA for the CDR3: TGTGCCAGCAGCTTGCACGGAGGAGACACTGAAGCTTTCTTT. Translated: CASSLHGGDTEAFF.

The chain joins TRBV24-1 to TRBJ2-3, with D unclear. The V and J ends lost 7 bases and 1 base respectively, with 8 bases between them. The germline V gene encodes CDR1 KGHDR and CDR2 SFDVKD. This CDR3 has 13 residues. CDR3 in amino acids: CATRAPGTDTQYF. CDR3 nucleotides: TGTGCCACCAGGGCACCCGGCACAGATACGCAGTATTTT.

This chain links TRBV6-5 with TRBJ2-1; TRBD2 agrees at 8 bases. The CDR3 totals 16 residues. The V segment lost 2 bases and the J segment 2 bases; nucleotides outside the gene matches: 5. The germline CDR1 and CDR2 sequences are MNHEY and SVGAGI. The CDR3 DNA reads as TGTGCCAGCAGTTACGAGCGGGGGATCACCTACAATGAGCAGTTCTTC. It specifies CASSYERGITYNEQFF.

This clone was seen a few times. The CDR3 reads CASSYDRDENIQYF. CDR3 nucleotide sequence: TGTGCCAGCAGTTATGACAGGGACGAAAACATTCAGTACTTC. This chain joins TRBV6-6 and TRBJ2-4, with 7 nucleotides matching TRBD1. CDR3 size: 14 residues. Germline V gene data show CDR1 as MNHNY and CDR2 as SVGAGI (reference sequence). The junction had 4 bases not matched to a gene; V was cut back by 3 bases and J by 5 bases.

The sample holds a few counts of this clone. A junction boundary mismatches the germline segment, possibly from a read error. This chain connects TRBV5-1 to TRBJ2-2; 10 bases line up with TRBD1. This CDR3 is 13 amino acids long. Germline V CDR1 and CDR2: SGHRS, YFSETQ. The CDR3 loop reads CASSDRGRKKEVF. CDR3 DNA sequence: TGCGCCAGCAGCGACAGGGGGCGAAAGAAAGAGGTTTTT.

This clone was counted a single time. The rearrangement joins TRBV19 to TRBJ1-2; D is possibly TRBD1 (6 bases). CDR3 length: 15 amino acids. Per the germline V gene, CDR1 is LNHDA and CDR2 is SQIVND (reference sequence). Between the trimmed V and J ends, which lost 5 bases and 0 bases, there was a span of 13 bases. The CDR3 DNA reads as TGTGCCAGTAGTCCCGTGGGGGCCCCTAACTATGGCTACACCTTC. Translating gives CASSPVGAPNYGYTF.

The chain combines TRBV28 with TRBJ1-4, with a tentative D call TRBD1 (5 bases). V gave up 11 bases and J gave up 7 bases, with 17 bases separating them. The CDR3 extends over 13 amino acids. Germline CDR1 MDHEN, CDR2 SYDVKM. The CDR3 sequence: CAAYGGLGEKLFF. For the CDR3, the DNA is TGTGCCGCCTACGGGGGGTTGGGTGAAAAACTGTTTTTT.

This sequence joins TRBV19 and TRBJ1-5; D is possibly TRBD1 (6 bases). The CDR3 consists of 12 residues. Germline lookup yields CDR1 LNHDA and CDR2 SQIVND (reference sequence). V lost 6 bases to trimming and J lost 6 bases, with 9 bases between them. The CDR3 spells CASSRTVQPQHF. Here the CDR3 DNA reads TGTGCCAGTAGCCGGACAGTTCAGCCCCAGCATTTT.

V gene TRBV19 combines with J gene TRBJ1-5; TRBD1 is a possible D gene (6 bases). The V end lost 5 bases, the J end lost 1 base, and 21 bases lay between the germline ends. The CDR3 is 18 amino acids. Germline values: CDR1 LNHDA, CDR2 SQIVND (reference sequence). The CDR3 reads CASSSTGTPYFSNQPQHF. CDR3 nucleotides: TGTGCCAGTAGTTCTACCGGGACACCCTATTTCAGCAATCAGCCCCAGCATTTT.

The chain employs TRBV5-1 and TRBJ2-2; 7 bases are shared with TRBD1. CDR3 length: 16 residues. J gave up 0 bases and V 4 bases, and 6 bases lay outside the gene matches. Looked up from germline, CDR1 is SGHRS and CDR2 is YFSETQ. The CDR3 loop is CASSPVDRSNTGELFF. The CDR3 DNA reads TGCGCCAGCAGCCCCGTGGACAGGTCGAACACCGGGGAGCTGTTTTTT.

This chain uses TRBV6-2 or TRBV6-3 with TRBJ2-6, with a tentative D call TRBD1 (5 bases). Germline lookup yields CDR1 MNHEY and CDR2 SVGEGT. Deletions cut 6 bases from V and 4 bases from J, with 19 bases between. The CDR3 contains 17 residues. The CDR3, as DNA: TGTGCCAGCAGCACGACAGTGGCACTTGCCGGGGCCAACGTCCTGACTTTC. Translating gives CASSTTVALAGANVLTF.

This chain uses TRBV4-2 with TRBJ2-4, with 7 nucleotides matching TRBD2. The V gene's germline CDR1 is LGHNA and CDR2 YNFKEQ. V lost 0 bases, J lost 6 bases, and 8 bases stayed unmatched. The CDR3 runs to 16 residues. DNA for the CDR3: TGTGCCAGCAGCCAAGAGGTCGGGGGGTTGGGAAACATTCAGTACTTC. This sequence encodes CASSQEVGGLGNIQYF.

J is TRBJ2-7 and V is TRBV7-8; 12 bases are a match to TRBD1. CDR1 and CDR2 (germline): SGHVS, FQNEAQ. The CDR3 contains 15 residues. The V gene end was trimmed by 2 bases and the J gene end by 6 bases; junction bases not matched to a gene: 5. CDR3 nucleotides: TGTGCCAGCAGCTTATGGGGGACAGGGGGCGCCGAGCAGTACTTC. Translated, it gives CASSLWGTGGAEQYF.

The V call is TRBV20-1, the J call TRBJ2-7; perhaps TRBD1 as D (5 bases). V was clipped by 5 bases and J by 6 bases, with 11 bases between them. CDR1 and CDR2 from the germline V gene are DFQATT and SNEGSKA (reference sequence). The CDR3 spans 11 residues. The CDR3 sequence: CSARTLREQYF. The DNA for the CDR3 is TGCAGTGCTCGGACACTTCGCGAGCAGTACTTC.

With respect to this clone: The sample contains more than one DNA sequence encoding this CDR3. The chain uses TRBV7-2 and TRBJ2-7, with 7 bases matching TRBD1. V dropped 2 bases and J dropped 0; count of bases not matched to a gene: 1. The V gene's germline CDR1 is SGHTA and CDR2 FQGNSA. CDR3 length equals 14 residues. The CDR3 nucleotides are TGTGCCAGCAGCTTAAGGGACAGCTCCTACGAGCAGTACTTC. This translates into CASSLRDSSYEQYF. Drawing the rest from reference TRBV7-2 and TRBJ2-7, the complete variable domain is GAGVSQSPSNKVTEKGKDVELRCDPISGHTALYWYRQSLGQGLEFLIYFQGNSAPDKSGLPSDRFSAERTGGSVSTLTIQRTQQEDSAVYLCASSLRDSSYEQYFGPGTRLTVT.

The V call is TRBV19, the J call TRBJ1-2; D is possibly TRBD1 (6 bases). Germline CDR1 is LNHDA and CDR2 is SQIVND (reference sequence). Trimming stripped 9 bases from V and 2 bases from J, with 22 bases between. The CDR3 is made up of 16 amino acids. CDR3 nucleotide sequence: TGTGCCAGCGTGGCGAGAGGGGGGGCGGAAAACTATGGCTACACCTTC. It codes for CASVARGGAENYGYTF.

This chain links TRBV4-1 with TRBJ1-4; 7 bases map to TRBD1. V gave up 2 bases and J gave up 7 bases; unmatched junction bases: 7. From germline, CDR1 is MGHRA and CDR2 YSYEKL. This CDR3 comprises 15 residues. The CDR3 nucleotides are TGCGCCAGCAGCCAACAGACAGGGCGGGGTGAAAAACTGTTTTTT. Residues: CASSQQTGRGEKLFF.

This CDR3 reads CASSQLRTSAGELFF. The CDR3 nucleotides read TGCGCCAGCAGCCAATTACGGACTAGCGCCGGGGAGCTGTTTTTT. The chain carries TRBV4-1 and TRBJ2-2; TRBD2 matches at 9 bases. J was trimmed by 6 bases and V by 2 bases; bases with no gene match: 4. This CDR3 spans 15 amino acids. Germline CDR1 MGHRA, CDR2 YSYEKL.

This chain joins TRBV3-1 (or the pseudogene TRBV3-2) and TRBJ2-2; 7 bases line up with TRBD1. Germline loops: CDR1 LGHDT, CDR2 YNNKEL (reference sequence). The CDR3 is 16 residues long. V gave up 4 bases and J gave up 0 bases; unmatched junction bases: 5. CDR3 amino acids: CASSPTGTANTGELFF. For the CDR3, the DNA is TGTGCCAGCAGCCCAACCGGGACAGCGAACACCGGGGAGCTGTTTTTT.